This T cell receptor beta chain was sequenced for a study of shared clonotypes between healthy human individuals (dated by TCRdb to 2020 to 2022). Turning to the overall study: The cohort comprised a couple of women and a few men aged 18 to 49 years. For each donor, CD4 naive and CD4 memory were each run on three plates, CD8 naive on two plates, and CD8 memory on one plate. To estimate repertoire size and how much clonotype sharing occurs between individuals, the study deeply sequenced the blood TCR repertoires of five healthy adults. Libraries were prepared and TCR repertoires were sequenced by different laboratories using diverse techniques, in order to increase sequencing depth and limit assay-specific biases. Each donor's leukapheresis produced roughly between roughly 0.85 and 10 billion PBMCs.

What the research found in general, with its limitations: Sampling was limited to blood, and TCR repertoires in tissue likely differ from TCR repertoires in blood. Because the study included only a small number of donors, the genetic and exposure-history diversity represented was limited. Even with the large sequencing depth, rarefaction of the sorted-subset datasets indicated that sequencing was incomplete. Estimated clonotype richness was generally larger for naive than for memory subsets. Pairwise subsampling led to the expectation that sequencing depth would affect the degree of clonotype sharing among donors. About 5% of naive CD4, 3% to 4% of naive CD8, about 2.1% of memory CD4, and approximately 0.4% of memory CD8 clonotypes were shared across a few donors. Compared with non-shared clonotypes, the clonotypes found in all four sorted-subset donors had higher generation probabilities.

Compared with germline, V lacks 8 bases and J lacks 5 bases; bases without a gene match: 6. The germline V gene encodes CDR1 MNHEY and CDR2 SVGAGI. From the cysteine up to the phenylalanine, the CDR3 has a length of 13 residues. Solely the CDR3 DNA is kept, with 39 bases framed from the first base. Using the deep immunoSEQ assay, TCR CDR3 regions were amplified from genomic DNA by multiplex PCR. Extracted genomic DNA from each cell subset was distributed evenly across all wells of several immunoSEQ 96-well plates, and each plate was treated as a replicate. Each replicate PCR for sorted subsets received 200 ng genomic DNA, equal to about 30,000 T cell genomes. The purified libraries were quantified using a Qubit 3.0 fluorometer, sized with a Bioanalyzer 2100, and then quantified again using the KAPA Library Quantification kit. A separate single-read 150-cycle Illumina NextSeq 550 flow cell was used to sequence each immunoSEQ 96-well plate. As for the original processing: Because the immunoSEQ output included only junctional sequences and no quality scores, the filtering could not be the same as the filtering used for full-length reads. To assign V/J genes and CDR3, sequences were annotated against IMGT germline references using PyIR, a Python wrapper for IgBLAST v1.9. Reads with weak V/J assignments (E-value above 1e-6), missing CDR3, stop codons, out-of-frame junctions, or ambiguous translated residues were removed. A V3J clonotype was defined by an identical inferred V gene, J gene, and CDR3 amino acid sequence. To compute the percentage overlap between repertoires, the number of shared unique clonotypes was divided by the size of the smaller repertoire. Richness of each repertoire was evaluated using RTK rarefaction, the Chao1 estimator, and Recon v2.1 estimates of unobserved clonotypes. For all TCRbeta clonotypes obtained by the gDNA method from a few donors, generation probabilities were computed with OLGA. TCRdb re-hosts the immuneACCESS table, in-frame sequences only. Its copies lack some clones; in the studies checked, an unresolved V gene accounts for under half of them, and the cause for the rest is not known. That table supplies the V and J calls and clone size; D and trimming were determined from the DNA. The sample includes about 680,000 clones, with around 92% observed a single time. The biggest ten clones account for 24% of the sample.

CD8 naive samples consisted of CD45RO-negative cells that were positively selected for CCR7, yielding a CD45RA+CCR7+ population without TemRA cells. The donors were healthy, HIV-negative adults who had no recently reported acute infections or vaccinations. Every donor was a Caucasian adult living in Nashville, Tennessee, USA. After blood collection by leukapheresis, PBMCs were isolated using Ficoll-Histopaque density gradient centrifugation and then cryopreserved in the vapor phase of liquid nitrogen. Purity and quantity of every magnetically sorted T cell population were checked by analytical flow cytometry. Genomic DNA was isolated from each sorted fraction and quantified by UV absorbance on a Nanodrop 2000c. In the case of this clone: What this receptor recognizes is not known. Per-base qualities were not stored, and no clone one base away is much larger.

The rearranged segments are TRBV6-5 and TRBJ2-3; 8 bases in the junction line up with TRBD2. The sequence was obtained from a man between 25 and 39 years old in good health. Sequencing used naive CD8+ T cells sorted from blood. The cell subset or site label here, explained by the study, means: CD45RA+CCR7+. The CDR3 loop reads CASGAGVRDTQYF. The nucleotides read TGTGCCAGCGGAGCGGGAGTAAGAGATACGCAGTATTTT.